The clone carrying this T cell receptor beta chain was observed a few times. As yet, its antigen is unknown. This entry is derived from a study of CD8 T cells in ankylosing spondylitis. Study-level points and caveats: A motif of under ten highly homologous TCR beta variants was seen as apparently characteristic of ankylosing spondylitis blood.

Per germline, CDR1 SGHRS and CDR2 YFSETQ. The CDR3 is made up of 16 amino acids. V shed 4 bases, J shed 7 bases, and the junction held 11 bases outside the gene matches. Molecular-barcoded quantitative 5'-RACE produced these TCR beta libraries. MiXCR was run by TCRdb on the 5' RACE reads, yielding one entry per CDR3 protein. The profile covers approximately 440,000 distinct CDR3 sequences, with roughly 18% appearing a single time and approximately 1% taken by the ten largest. The receptor was isolated from a male donor with ankylosing spondylitis. The chain employs TRBV5-1 and TRBJ1-6; 7 nucleotides agree with TRBD1. The sample comprised blood, either unsorted or a sorted T cell fraction (not recorded which). The CDR3 DNA sequence: TGCGCCAGCAGCGTTCATCTCACAGGGGAGAATTCACCCCTCCACTTT. It encodes CASSVHLTGENSPLHF. Based on the CDR3 plus reference TRBV5-1 and TRBJ1-6, the full variable domain is KAGVTQTPRYLIKTRGQQVTLSCSPISGHRSVSWYQQTPGQGLQFLFEYFSETQRNKGNFPGRFSGRQFSNSRSEMNVSTLELGDSALYLCASSVHLTGENSPLHFGNGTRLTVT.